Following are 7 T cell receptor beta chains from one sample sequenced in a study of cytomegalovirus exposure and HLA in healthy donors (dated by TCRdb to 2017 to 2019). Libraries were constructed by the immunoSEQ multiplex PCR assay. For the multiplex PCR, a mixture combining 60 forward primers for TCR Vbeta segments and 13 reverse primers for TCR Jbeta segments was used. TCRdb stores this immuneACCESS table with in-frame sequences only. Part of the clones is absent; in the studies checked, under half of the shortfall reflects unresolved V genes, and no reason is known for the rest. Present in this sample are roughly 150,000 clones, approximately 85% of which were seen just once. About 2.1% of the sample goes to the ten largest clones. Sequenced material: PBMCs. The receptor source for this set is a woman aged 18-30 years in good health and CMV-seronegative.

J is TRBJ2-3 and V is TRBV7-2, with a weak D call TRBD1 (5 bases). Germline V lookup: CDR1 SGHTA, CDR2 FQGNSA. The ends were cut back, 1 base at V and 3 bases at J, with 14 bases in the middle. The CDR3 has 16 amino acids. CDR3 sequence reads: CASSLVGPQGTDTQYF. The CDR3 DNA follows: TGTGCCAGCAGCTTAGTAGGACCCCAGGGAACAGATACGCAGTATTTT.

The gene calls are TRBV6-5 and TRBJ1-2; the match to TRBD1 covers 7 bases. The length of the CDR3 is 13 residues. Per germline, CDR1 MNHEY and CDR2 SVGAGI. V gave up 6 bases and J gave up 2 bases; unmatched junction bases: 3. Here the CDR3 DNA reads TGTGCCAGCAGCCGGGACAGCAACTATGGCTACACCTTC. Translation gives CASSRDSNYGYTF.

The chain has TRBV5-6 and TRBJ1-5; possibly TRBD1 for D (6 bases). Germline V gives CDR1 SGHDT, CDR2 YYEEEE. The CDR3 has 17 residues. V dropped 4 bases and J dropped 2 bases, with 19 bases sitting between them. The CDR3 sequence is CASSPGGQGKGNQPQHF. In nucleotides, the CDR3 is TGTGCCAGCAGCCCAGGTGGCCAGGGGAAGGGCAATCAGCCCCAGCATTTT.

V usage is TRBV28 and J usage is TRBJ2-5; TRBD2 aligns across 8 bases. CDR1 and CDR2 from the germline V gene are MDHEN and SYDVKM. The trim removed 3 bases at V and 11 bases at J, leaving 11 bases unmatched. CDR3 size: 14 residues. Here the CDR3 reads CASSFPSGSREQYF. The CDR3 bases are TGTGCCAGCAGTTTCCCCAGCGGGAGTCGTGAGCAGTACTTC.

This chain's CDR3 is CASSLTASGGAAETQYF. In nucleotides, the CDR3 is TGCGCCAGCAGCTTGACGGCTTCAGGAGGGGCGGCAGAGACCCAGTACTTC. This sequence joins TRBV5-1 and TRBJ2-5; D possibly corresponds to TRBD2 (6 bases). V was pared by 1 base and J by 4 bases, with 20 bases between. Germline CDR1 reads SGHRS; CDR2 reads YFSETQ. The length of the CDR3 is 17 residues.

This clone was detected only a few times. The gene calls are TRBV2 and TRBJ2-3, with D possibly matching TRBD2 (6 bases). This CDR3 region has 15 residues. Germline V gene lookup returns CDR1 SNHLY and CDR2 FYNNEI. Between the trimmed V and J ends, which lost 5 bases and 0 bases, there was a span of 12 bases. This CDR3 reads CASSTGGASTDTQYF. The CDR3 region has the DNA TGTGCCAGCAGTACGGGCGGGGCTAGCACAGATACGCAGTATTTT.

This sequence joins TRBV19 and TRBJ2-1, with 8 bases that match TRBD2. Unmatched junction bases numbered 0, after V lost 4 bases and J lost 4 bases. The CDR3 has 13 amino acids. Germline V gene lookup returns CDR1 LNHDA and CDR2 SQIVND (reference sequence). The CDR3 sequence is CASSSGGYNEQFF. CDR3 coding DNA: TGTGCCAGTAGTAGCGGGGGGTACAATGAGCAGTTCTTC. The full variable domain, rest sourced from reference TRBV19 and TRBJ2-1, is DGGITQSPKYLFRKEGQNVTLSCEQNLNHDAMYWYRQDPGQGLRLIYYSQIVNDFQKGDIAEGYSVSREKKESFPLTVTSAQKNPTAFYLCASSSGGYNEQFFGPGTRLTVL.